Listed below are T cell receptor beta chains from one sample, sequenced in a study of beta chain features in type 1 diabetes. This table comes from immunoSEQ multiplex PCR, and its TCRdb copy is limited to in-frame clones, with some not included. Of around 450,000 clones listed, approximately 10% are singletons. Sequencing was carried out using naive CD4+ T cells from blood. These receptor sequences come from a woman aged 18-29 years in good health. Both conserved end residues are part of each CDR3. Fields, in order: J gene, V gene, clone size, D gene, CDR3 DNA, CDR3 protein. D genes are given only for firm matches. Some rows have no size entry. The others give once, few or many, or a class for an expanded clone.

TRBJ2-1 TRBV11-2 few . TGTGCCAGCAGCGGTAGAACCAATGAGCAGTTCTTC CASSGRTNEQFF
TRBJ2-6 TRBV4-1 few . TGCGCCAGCAGCCAAGGGCCAGTCCACTCTGGGGCCAACGTCCTGACTTTC CASSQGPVHSGANVLTF
TRBJ2-3 TRBV15 . . TGTGCCACCAGCAGAGACGGGGGTTTGGGCACAGATACGCAGTATTTT CATSRDGGLGTDTQYF
TRBJ1-3 TRBV18 . TRBD1 TGTGCCAGCTCACCAGGGACAGGGCCTGGAAACACCATATATTTT CASSPGTGPGNTIYF
TRBJ2-3 TRBV19 . . TGTGCCAGTAGCCGTCTACTCGTTTCTGGCACAGATACGCAGTATTTT CASSRLLVSGTDTQYF
TRBJ2-3 TRBV7-2 many . TGTGCCAGCGGCAAACCAGGGGATACGCAGTATTTT CASGKPGDTQYF
TRBJ2-5 TRBV29-1 . TRBD1 TGCAGCTACAACCGGGACAGACTACCTAAGACCCAGTACTTC CSYNRDRLPKTQYF
TRBJ2-7 TRBV5-1 . TRBD2 TGCGCCAGCAGCTTGTGGGAGGGCTACGAGCAGTACTTC CASSLWEGYEQYF
TRBJ2-2 TRBV9 few TRBD1 TGTGCCAGCAGCGTTAACCAGGACAGGGACAGCTTGACCGGGGAGCTGTTTTTT CASSVNQDRDSLTGELFF
TRBJ2-3 TRBV29-1 . TRBD2 TGCAGCGTTGTCTCTAGCGGGGGGCCAGATACGCAGTATTTT CSVVSSGGPDTQYF
TRBJ1-1 TRBV5-4 few . TGTGCCAGCAGCTCCAGGAACACTGAAGCTTTCTTT CASSSRNTEAFF
TRBJ2-1 TRBV30 few . TGTGCCTGGAGTTTAGGACTTGGCTCCTACAATGAGCAGTTCTTC CAWSLGLGSYNEQFF
TRBJ2-7 TRBV30 few . TGTGCCTGGAGTACAACTTCGGGGATAGCCTACGAGCAGTACTTC CAWSTTSGIAYEQYF
TRBJ1-6 TRBV7-2 . . TGTGCCAGCAGCTTAGTTGGGTCACCCCTCCACTTT CASSLVGSPLHF
TRBJ1-5 TRBV5-1 . . TGCGCCAGCAGCCGTTCGGGGGGCGAGTATCAGCCCCAGCATTTT CASSRSGGEYQPQHF
TRBJ2-7 TRBV10-3 few TRBD2 TGTGCCATCAGTGAGTCCGGCGGGAGGGTATACGAGCAGTACTTC CAISESGGRVYEQYF
TRBJ1-1 TRBV7-3 few . TGTGCCAGCAGCACCACAGGGTACACTGAAGCTTTCTTT CASSTTGYTEAFF
TRBJ2-2 TRBV30 . . TGTGCCTGGGACAGTCCGAACACCGGGGAGCTGTTTTTT CAWDSPNTGELFF
TRBJ2-5 TRBV5-5 few . TGTGCCAGCAGCTTTGGACGCCAGGGAGAGACCCAGTACTTC CASSFGRQGETQYF
TRBJ2-1 TRBV18 . . TGTGCCAGCTTCATGATTAATGAGCAGTTCTTC CASFMINEQFF
TRBJ1-3 TRBV6-5 few . TGTGCCAGCAGTTACGGAGGGTCCGGAAACACCATATATTTT CASSYGGSGNTIYF
TRBJ2-2 TRBV2 few . TGTGCCAGCAGCGTGGAATCCACCGGGGAGCTGTTTTTT CASSVESTGELFF
TRBJ1-1 TRBV27 few . TGTGCCAGCAGTTTGGGATTCATGAACACTGAAGCTTTCTTT CASSLGFMNTEAFF
TRBJ2-6 TRBV6-6 . . TGTGCCAGCATGCCCTCTGGGGCCAACGTCCTGACTTTC CASMPSGANVLTF
TRBJ1-6 TRBV7-6 . . TGTGCCAGCAGCCAGGGAGGGGAAGGATCACCCCTCCACTTT CASSQGGEGSPLHF
TRBJ2-1 TRBV14 few . TGTGCCAGCAGCCAAGTGCCCAATGAGCAGTTCTTC CASSQVPNEQFF
TRBJ2-2 TRBV29-1 few . TGCAGCGCTGTTCGGGGGCTGAACACCGGGGAGCTGTTTTTT CSAVRGLNTGELFF
TRBJ1-3 TRBV7-9 few TRBD1 TGTGCCAGCAGCCCCGGGACAGGGGAACACACCATATATTTT CASSPGTGEHTIYF
TRBJ2-7 TRBV21-1 . . TGTGCCAGCAGTCAGTCTAGCGGAGCATCCTACGAGCAGTACTTC CASSQSSGASYEQYF
TRBJ2-5 TRBV7-2 few . TGTGCCAGCAGCAGCCTCCCGGAGGGAACCCAGTACTTC CASSSLPEGTQYF
TRBJ2-1 TRBV9 few . TGTGCCAGCAGCGTAGTATCAGGGAGCAATGAGCAGTTCTTC CASSVVSGSNEQFF
TRBJ2-3 TRBV7-9 . TRBD1 TGTGCCAGCAGCCTCAGGACAGGGGTGTATTTT CASSLRTGVYF
TRBJ1-1 TRBV7-9 . TRBD1 TGTGCCAGCAGCCCCGACAGGGGGAACACTGAAGCTTTCTTT CASSPDRGNTEAFF
TRBJ2-1 TRBV15 few TRBD1 TGTGCCACCAGCGCAACAGGGGGCTTGATCTATGAGCAGTTCTTC CATSATGGLIYEQFF
TRBJ2-5 TRBV13 few TRBD2 TGTGCCAGCAGCCTGACTAGCGGGATGGGAGAGACCCAGTACTTC CASSLTSGMGETQYF
TRBJ1-6 TRBV4-2 few . TGTGCCAGCGGGGCACGGGCAAATTCACCCCTCCACTTT CASGARANSPLHF
TRBJ2-1 TRBV15 . . TGTGCCACCGGTAACAGGGTGTCCAACAATGAGCAGTTCTTC CATGNRVSNNEQFF
TRBJ2-7 TRBV25-1 . . TGTGCCAGCAGTGAAGTTTCCGAGCAGTACTTC CASSEVSEQYF
TRBJ2-3 TRBV11-2 . TRBD2 TGTGCCAGCAGCCCTAGAGGGCTAGCGGGAGCAGATACGCAGTATTTT CASSPRGLAGADTQYF
TRBJ2-7 TRBV15 . . TGTGCCACCAGCAAACCGGAGCGGCACGAGCAGTACTTC CATSKPERHEQYF
TRBJ2-3 TRBV28 . . TGTGCCAGCGACCCGTCTGGCACAGATACGCAGTATTTT CASDPSGTDTQYF
TRBJ2-5 TRBV7-2 . TRBD1 TGTGCCAGCAGCTTTGACAGGGGTGAGACCCAGTACTTC CASSFDRGETQYF
TRBJ1-6 TRBV7-9 few . TGTGCCAGCAGCTTAGGGCAGGGAAGTTCACCCCTCCACTTT CASSLGQGSSPLHF
TRBJ2-4 TRBV9 few . TGTGCCAGCAGCGTGGAGCCGACAGGAGGCAAAAACATTCAGTACTTC CASSVEPTGGKNIQYF
TRBJ1-1 TRBV6-1 . . TGTGCCAGCAGTGTCTCAGAAGCGGACACTGAAGCTTTCTTT CASSVSEADTEAFF
TRBJ2-2 TRBV7-2 . . TGTGCCAGCAGACCTGACAGGACCGGGGAGCTGTTTTTT CASRPDRTGELFF
TRBJ2-3 TRBV4-3 . TRBD2 TGCGCCAGCAGCCAAAGACTAGCGGGGAGCACAGATACGCAGTATTTT CASSQRLAGSTDTQYF